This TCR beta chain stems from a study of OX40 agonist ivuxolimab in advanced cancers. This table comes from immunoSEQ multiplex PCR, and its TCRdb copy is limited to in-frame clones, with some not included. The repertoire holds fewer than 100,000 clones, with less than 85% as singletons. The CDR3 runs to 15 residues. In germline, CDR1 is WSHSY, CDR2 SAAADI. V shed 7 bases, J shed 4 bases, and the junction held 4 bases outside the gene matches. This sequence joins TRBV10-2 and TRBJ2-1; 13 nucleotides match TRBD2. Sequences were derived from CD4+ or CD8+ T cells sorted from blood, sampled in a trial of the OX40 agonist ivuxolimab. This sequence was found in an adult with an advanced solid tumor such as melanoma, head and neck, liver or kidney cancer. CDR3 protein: CASKLAGGLYNEQFF. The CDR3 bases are TGCGCCAGCAAACTAGCGGGGGGGCTGTACAATGAGCAGTTCTTC.